These 31 T cell receptor beta chains came from one sample sequenced in a study of blood T cell repertoires in COVID-19 (dated by TCRdb to 2019 to 2021). To prepare the library, the immunoSEQ multiplex PCR assay was applied. This immuneACCESS table, as held by TCRdb, lists in-frame sequences with V and J called but not all clones. Of the missing ones, under half trace to an unresolved V gene in checked studies; the others have no known cause. The sample contains 200,000 or so clones, around 84% of them found a single time. In total, the top ten clones hold roughly 5.3% of the sample. Material: peripheral blood. The receptor source for this set is a woman aged 55-75 years who had recovered from COVID-19.

This clone has a handful of counts. The chain uses TRBV5-1 and TRBJ2-5; 7 nucleotides align to TRBD1. Germline V gives CDR1 SGHRS, CDR2 YFSETQ. The V segment lost 4 bases and the J segment 5 bases; nucleotides outside the gene matches: 8. The CDR3 is 14 amino acids. The CDR3 protein is CASSRIDREETQYF. The DNA for the CDR3 is TGCGCCAGCAGCCGTATCGACAGGGAGGAGACCCAGTACTTC.

The chain joins TRBV4-2 to TRBJ2-7; 15 positions agree with TRBD2. Germline lookup yields CDR1 LGHNA and CDR2 YNFKEQ. Losses at the gene ends were 4 bases for V and 1 base for J; bases not matched to a gene: 5. The CDR3 spans 17 residues. DNA of the CDR3: TGTGCCAGCAGCCCTCAGGGACTAGCGGGGGGATCCTACGAGCAGTACTTC. This sequence encodes CASSPQGLAGGSYEQYF.

This chain joins TRBV5-1 and TRBJ2-3, with TRBD1 matching over 8 bases. The CDR3 contains 15 residues. Germline V gene lookup returns CDR1 SGHRS and CDR2 YFSETQ. Germline trimming cut 3 bases from V and 0 bases from J; bases unmatched to any gene: 3. CDR3 in DNA: TGCGCCAGCAGCTGGACAGGGTGGAGCACAGATACGCAGTATTTT. The encoded protein is CASSWTGWSTDTQYF.

The rearrangement uses TRBV19 and TRBJ2-1; D gene uncertain. The CDR3 has 14 amino acids. Germline-derived CDR1 and CDR2 are LNHDA and SQIVND (reference sequence). Trimming left V 3 bases short and J 4 bases short, with 10 bases between. The CDR3 DNA is TGTGCCAGTAGTATGTTTACATCTTACAATGAGCAGTTCTTC. Its translation is CASSMFTSYNEQFF.

This clone was seen only once. V gene TRBV7-6 combines with J gene TRBJ1-2, with D uncertain. The germline CDR1 and CDR2 sequences are SGHVS and FNYEAQ. The CDR3 sequence is 16 residues long. V was trimmed by 7 bases and J by 8 bases, leaving 26 bases between them. CDR3 nucleotides: TGTGCCAGCACCCCCCTTCCAGAGACGGCGGTCGGGGGCTACACCTTC. Amino acids: CASTPLPETAVGGYTF.

The rearrangement uses TRBV7-8 and TRBJ2-7; 9 bases align to TRBD1. V lost 6 bases and J lost 0; bases outside the gene matches: 3. CDR1 and CDR2 from the germline V gene are SGHVS and FQNEAQ. CDR3 size: 14 residues. The CDR3 region is CASRPGQGSYEQYF. DNA for the CDR3: TGTGCCAGCAGGCCGGGACAGGGCTCCTACGAGCAGTACTTC. The full variable domain, completed using reference TRBV7-8 and TRBJ2-7, is GAGVSQSPRYKVAKRGQDVALRCDPISGHVSLFWYQQALGQGPEFLTYFQNEAQLDKSGLPSDRFFAERPEGSVSTLKIQRTQQEDSAVYLCASRPGQGSYEQYFGPGTRLTVT.

This clone appeared once. This chain links TRBV28 with TRBJ1-5; the D gene is possibly TRBD1 (5 bases). The germline V gene has CDR1 MDHEN and CDR2 SYDVKM. The length of the CDR3 is 13 residues. The V end lost 7 bases, the J end lost 2 bases, and 9 bases lay between the germline ends. The CDR3 sequence: CASNPGGNQPQHF. The DNA of the CDR3 is TGTGCCAGCAACCCGGGGGGCAATCAGCCCCAGCATTTT.

V is TRBV11-2 and J is TRBJ1-1; 8 bases are shared with TRBD1. This CDR3 comprises 15 residues. Germline V CDR1 and CDR2: SGHAT, FQNNGV. The V gene end was trimmed by 4 bases and the J gene end by 0 bases; junction bases not matched to a gene: 4. Written as DNA, the CDR3 is TGTGCCAGCAGCTCTACAGGGGGACTGAACACTGAAGCTTTCTTT. This sequence encodes CASSSTGGLNTEAFF.

This clone was seen once. The J gene is TRBJ2-1, the V gene TRBV15, with TRBD1 identical over 8 bases. The V gene's germline CDR1 is LNHNV and CDR2 YYDKDF (reference sequence). CDR3 length: 16 residues. V dropped 1 base and J dropped 7; count of bases not matched to a gene: 9. The chain's CDR3 is CATSRVRETGDNEQFF. DNA of the CDR3: TGTGCCACCAGCAGAGTTCGCGAGACAGGGGATAATGAGCAGTTCTTC. Complete variable domain (other parts from reference TRBV15 and TRBJ2-1): DAMVIQNPRYQVTQFGKPVTLSCSQTLNHNVMYWYQQKSSQAPKLLFHYYDKDFNNEADTPDNFQSRRPNTSFCFLDIRSPGLGDTAMYLCATSRVRETGDNEQFFGPGTRLTVL.

The chain links TRBV9 to TRBJ2-3; D possibly corresponds to TRBD2 (7 bases). V lost 0 bases to trimming and J lost 4 bases, with 15 bases between them. Germline V gives CDR1 SGDLS, CDR2 YYNGEE. The CDR3 spans 16 residues. As DNA, the CDR3 is TGTGCCAGCAGCGTAGCCGGAGGGGGGGCTGCAGATACGCAGTATTTT. Its translation is CASSVAGGGAADTQYF.

The V and J genes are TRBV7-9 and TRBJ1-2; 7 bases map to TRBD1. V trimming: 5 bases; J trimming: 3 bases; junction bases outside the gene matches: 6. The CDR3 totals 14 residues. Germline V CDR1 and CDR2: SEHNR, FQNEAQ (reference sequence). This chain's CDR3 is CASSQRGPDYGYTF. Written as DNA, the CDR3 is TGTGCCAGCAGCCAAAGGGGGCCGGACTATGGCTACACCTTC.

CDR3 sequence: CASSSGQSTGYVNEQFF. CDR3 in DNA: TGTGCCAGCAGCTCGGGTCAATCGACAGGGTATGTCAATGAGCAGTTCTTC. V and J are TRBV5-6 and TRBJ2-1; 7 nucleotides align to TRBD1. The CDR3 sequence is 17 residues long. The germline CDR1 and CDR2 sequences are SGHDT and YYEEEE. V lost 3 bases and J lost 6; bases outside the gene matches: 15.

The chain is built from TRBV7-2 and TRBJ1-2; D is unclear. Germline CDR1 is SGHTA and CDR2 is FQGNSA. The CDR3 runs 17 residues. V lost 0 bases, J lost 0 bases, and 14 bases lay in between. CDR3: CASSLAGRLPPNYGYTF. The CDR3, as DNA: TGTGCCAGCAGCTTAGCCGGTAGATTACCCCCTAACTATGGCTACACCTTC. The whole variable domain, filled in from reference TRBV7-2 and TRBJ1-2, reads GAGVSQSPSNKVTEKGKDVELRCDPISGHTALYWYRQSLGQGLEFLIYFQGNSAPDKSGLPSDRFSAERTGGSVSTLTIQRTQQEDSAVYLCASSLAGRLPPNYGYTFGSGTRLTVV.

This chain joins TRBV23-1 and TRBJ1-6, with 10 positions matching TRBD1. TRBV23-1 has ORF status, its function being uncertain. The CDR3 is 16 residues long. V was pared by 6 bases and J by 8 bases, with 10 bases of the junction left unmatched. This CDR3 reads CASSRDRGASYSPLHF. Here the CDR3 DNA reads TGCGCCAGCAGCCGGGACAGGGGAGCCTCATATTCACCCCTCCACTTT.

The chain carries TRBV9 and TRBJ2-7, with unresolved D. The CDR3 has 13 amino acids. Germline V gene lookup returns CDR1 SGDLS and CDR2 YYNGEE. V was pared by 0 bases and J by 4 bases, with 8 bases between. CDR3 sequence (DNA): TGTGCCAGCAGCGTAGCCCCCTCTTACGAGCAGTACTTC. Encoded protein: CASSVAPSYEQYF.

The genes are TRBV6-5 and TRBJ2-2; D is unresolved. The CDR3 consists of 14 residues. Germline assignment: CDR1 MNHEY and CDR2 SVGAGI. Trimming shortened V by 0 bases and J by 8 bases, and 10 bases separated the two germline ends. The CDR3 DNA reads TGTGCCAGCAGTTACTCGGAGTTATGGGGGGAGCTGTTTTTT. It encodes CASSYSELWGELFF.

The chain is built from TRBV19 and TRBJ1-1; D possibly corresponds to TRBD1 (6 bases). Germline CDR1 is LNHDA and CDR2 is SQIVND (reference sequence). V was clipped by 3 bases and J by 4 bases, with 15 bases between them. CDR3 length equals 15 residues. The CDR3 region has the DNA TGTGCCAGTAGTATCAGGGGAAGGGTTAGCACTGAAGCTTTCTTT. Translating gives CASSIRGRVSTEAFF.

The chain has TRBV3-1 (or the pseudogene TRBV3-2) and TRBJ2-2; D gene unclear. V was cut by 0 bases and J by 6 bases, with 17 bases left in between. Germline lookup yields CDR1 LGHDT and CDR2 YNNKEL (reference sequence). CDR3 length: 17 residues. In nucleotides, the CDR3 is TGTGCCAGCAGCCAAGAGTCCCAAAATCCCGGGTCCGGGGAGCTGTTTTTT. Encoded protein: CASSQESQNPGSGELFF.

The CDR3 DNA sequence: TGCAGCGTTCCCTCCGGGGGGAGGTTGCGCACTGAAGCTTTCTTT. As protein: CSVPSGGRLRTEAFF. The chain carries TRBV29-1 and TRBJ1-1, with D possibly matching TRBD1 (5 bases). V was trimmed by 5 bases and J by 4 bases, leaving 20 bases between them. CDR3 length equals 15 residues. The germline V gene has CDR1 SQVTM and CDR2 ANQGSEA.

This clone occurred a few times. The chain employs TRBV5-8 and TRBJ2-7, with D possibly TRBD2 on 7 matching bases. The germline V gene has CDR1 SGHTS and CDR2 YDEGEE. Trimming removed 4 bases at V and 4 bases at J, with 12 bases between. There are 13 residues in the CDR3. CDR3 amino acids: CASSLRGGYEQYF. CDR3 bases: TGTGCCAGCAGCCTGAGGGGGGGTTACGAGCAGTACTTC.

The chain recombines TRBV30 with TRBJ2-3, with TRBD2 matching 9 bases. This CDR3 region has 15 residues. The junction had 4 bases not matched to a gene; V was cut back by 2 bases and J by 1 base. The germline V gene has CDR1 GTSNPN and CDR2 SVGIG (reference sequence). CDR3 sequence reads: CAWSSGGPRTDTQYF. The CDR3 DNA follows: TGTGCCTGGAGTAGCGGGGGGCCCCGCACAGATACGCAGTATTTT. The entire variable domain, with the rest obtained from reference TRBV30 and TRBJ2-3, is as follows: SQTIHQWPATLVQPVGSPLSLECTVEGTSNPNLYWYRQAAGRGLQLLFYSVGIGQISSEVPQNLSASRPQDRQFILSSKKLLLSDSGFYLCAWSSGGPRTDTQYFGPGTRLTVL.

The chain employs TRBV12-5 and TRBJ2-5; 9 bases are shared with TRBD1. The CDR3 runs to 14 residues. The germline V gene encodes CDR1 LGHNT and CDR2 FRNRAP. Germline trimming cut 2 bases from V and 4 bases from J; bases unmatched to any gene: 2. The chain's CDR3 is CASGLTGGRETQYF. The CDR3 region has the DNA TGTGCTAGTGGTTTGACAGGGGGCCGAGAGACCCAGTACTTC.

A few counts support this clone. The chain is built from TRBV15 and TRBJ1-5; TRBD1 might be the D (6 bases). V lost 4 bases to trimming and J lost 4 bases, with 11 bases between them. The germline CDR1 and CDR2 sequences are LNHNV and YYDKDF (reference sequence). The CDR3 has 14 amino acids. CDR3 sequence reads: CATSTDRLNQPQHF. The CDR3 DNA reads TGTGCCACCAGCACAGACAGGTTGAATCAGCCCCAGCATTTT.

V usage is TRBV30 and J usage is TRBJ1-3; no definite D call. The V gene lost 2 bases and the J gene lost 7 bases, with 12 bases spanning the gap. This CDR3 contains 13 residues. The germline gives CDR1 GTSNPN, CDR2 SVGIG (reference sequence). The CDR3 region has the DNA TGTGCCTGGAGTAGTTCCGTCGGGAACACCATATATTTT. Translation gives CAWSSSVGNTIYF.

The genes are TRBV15 and TRBJ2-5; D gene uncertain. Looked up from germline, CDR1 is LNHNV and CDR2 is YYDKDF (reference sequence). Trimming took 3 bases from V and 5 from J, leaving 7 bases between them. This CDR3 region has 12 residues. The chain's CDR3 is CATSRIGETQYF. Here the CDR3 DNA reads TGTGCCACCAGCAGGATCGGGGAGACCCAGTACTTC.

This clone appeared a single time. The gene calls are TRBV2 and TRBJ2-7; the D gene is possibly TRBD2 (6 bases). The V and J ends lost 8 bases and 0 bases respectively, with 8 bases between them. The CDR3 sequence is 12 residues long. CDR1 and CDR2 (germline): SNHLY, FYNNEI. The CDR3: CASGGSSYEQYF. CDR3 DNA: TGTGCCAGCGGGGGGAGCTCCTACGAGCAGTACTTC.

The gene calls are TRBV5-5 and TRBJ1-2, with 9 bases that match TRBD1. Per the germline V gene, CDR1 is SGHKS and CDR2 is YYEKEE (reference sequence). The junction had 2 bases not matched to a gene; V was cut back by 4 bases and J by 4 bases. CDR3 length equals 13 residues. CDR3 coding DNA: TGTGCCAGCAGCGACAGGGGGGGCTATGGCTACACCTTC. Its translation is CASSDRGGYGYTF.

The V and J genes are TRBV27 and TRBJ2-3; a possible D gene is TRBD1 (5 bases). Germline V CDR1 and CDR2: MNHEY, SMNVEV (reference sequence). CDR3 length: 13 amino acids. Trimming took 7 bases from V and 2 from J, leaving 10 bases between them. The CDR3 here is CASKYRPTDTQYF. The CDR3 DNA reads TGTGCCAGCAAATACAGGCCCACAGATACGCAGTATTTT.

The chain has TRBV4-1 and TRBJ2-6; D ambiguous. CDR1 and CDR2 from the germline V gene are MGHRA and YSYEKL. The CDR3 length is 16 residues. The V end was cut by 2 bases, the J end by 0 bases, with 8 bases between. The CDR3 DNA sequence: TGCGCCAGCAGCCAACTACTCCACTCTGGGGCCAACGTCCTGACTTTC. The encoded protein is CASSQLLHSGANVLTF.

The V and J genes are TRBV5-1 and TRBJ2-5; 8 nucleotides align to TRBD2. This CDR3 spans 15 amino acids. The trim removed 4 bases at V and 2 bases at J, leaving 7 bases unmatched. Germline assignment: CDR1 SGHRS and CDR2 YFSETQ. The CDR3 here is CASSGLLAEQETQYF. Written as DNA, the CDR3 is TGCGCCAGCAGCGGGCTACTAGCGGAACAAGAGACCCAGTACTTC.

V gene TRBV29-1 combines with J gene TRBJ2-1; D ambiguous. V lost 6 bases and J 1 base, leaving 10 bases between the germline ends. The CDR3 has 13 amino acids. Germline loops: CDR1 SQVTM, CDR2 ANQGSEA. The CDR3 region is CSVAGDSYNEQFF. CDR3 nucleotides: TGCAGCGTGGCAGGCGATTCCTACAATGAGCAGTTCTTC.